This is a list of T cell receptor beta chains from one sample in a study of blood T cells in healthy people across ages. TCRdb re-analysed the 5' RACE reads in MiXCR, keeping a single row per CDR3 protein. The data show over 1.5 million distinct CDR3 sequences, just under 50% seen once. The specimen was blood. The receptors come from a middle-aged woman in good health. CDR3s include the opening cysteine and the closing phenylalanine or tryptophan. The D gene is left open where the match is weak. For some rows the clone size is stated as once, few or many, or as a class when expanded; others skip it.

d_gene	abundance	j_gene	v_gene	CDR3nt	CDR3aa
NA	NA	TRBJ1-1	TRBV9	TGTGCCAGCAGCGCCCTACAATCAGGGTTCGGCACTGAAGCTTTCTTT	CASSALQSGFGTEAFF
TRBD2	NA	TRBJ2-1	TRBV12-3/TRBV12-4	TGTGCCAGCATCCCGGGACTAGCGGGGGGGCCGGACAATGAGCAGTTCTTC	CASIPGLAGGPDNEQFF
NA	NA	TRBJ1-3	TRBV15	TGTGCCACCAGCTCCCCACTTGCAGCCGGAAACACCATATATTTT	CATSSPLAAGNTIYF
TRBD2	few	TRBJ2-3	TRBV20-1	TGCAGTGCTAGAGAACGGACTAGCGGGGGGACAGATACGCAGTATTTT	CSARERTSGGTDTQYF
NA	NA	TRBJ1-4	TRBV4-1	TGCGCCAGCAGCCCAGACCTAGAAAAACTGTTTTTT	CASSPDLEKLFF
NA	many	TRBJ2-3	TRBV5-1	TGTGCCAGCAGCTTGGAAGTAGATACGCAGTATTTT	CASSLEVDTQYF
NA	NA	TRBJ2-5	TRBV4-1	TGCGCCAGTAGGGGCGGATTCCAAGAGACCCAGTACTTC	CASRGGFQETQYF
NA	NA	TRBJ1-4	TRBV12-3/TRBV12-4	TGTGCCAGCAGCCTCGCAGGGGTAAATGAAAAACTGTTTTTT	CASSLAGVNEKLFF
NA	NA	TRBJ2-5	TRBV18	TGTGCCAGCCCCAGGACGGGGGAGACCCAGTACTTC	CASPRTGETQYF
NA	NA	TRBJ1-1	TRBV4-3	TGCGCCAGCAGCCAAGCGGACGGAGTAACTGAAGCTTTCTTT	CASSQADGVTEAFF
TRBD2	NA	TRBJ2-5	TRBV4-3	TGCGCCAGCAGCCAACGACTAGCGGGGCAACAAGAGACCCAGTACTTC	CASSQRLAGQQETQYF
NA	NA	TRBJ2-1	TRBV11-2	TGTGCCAGCAGCTACAGCCCCCTGAGCTCCTACAATGAGCAGTTCTTC	CASSYSPLSSYNEQFF
TRBD1	NA	TRBJ2-1	TRBV7-2	TGTGCCAGCAGCTTAGAAGGGGGCCTTGAGCAGTTCTTC	CASSLEGGLEQFF
TRBD2	NA	TRBJ2-1	TRBV27	TGTGCCACCGGACTAGCGGGGGCCCCTCGTAATGAGCAGTTCTTC	CATGLAGAPRNEQFF
NA	once	TRBJ1-6	TRBV20-1	TGCAGTGCTAGAGGCGGGGGGGGTTCCTATAATTCACCCCTCCACTTT	CSARGGGGSYNSPLHF
NA	few	TRBJ2-7	TRBV4-2	TGTGCCAGCAGCCTTCTTACCGGGACGAACTACGAGCAGTACTTC	CASSLLTGTNYEQYF
TRBD1	many	TRBJ2-5	TRBV6-6	TGTGCCAGCAGACAACCGGGACAGGAGCAGACCCAGTACTTC	CASRQPGQEQTQYF
NA	NA	TRBJ2-3	TRBV6-4	TGTGCCAGCGCCACTATGGATCGGTCCACAGATACGCAGTATTTT	CASATMDRSTDTQYF
NA	NA	TRBJ1-2	TRBV6-2/TRBV6-3	TGTGCCAGCAGTCTCAGGGATTTGGATGGCTACACCTTC	CASSLRDLDGYTF
NA	NA	TRBJ1-2	TRBV29-1	TGCAGCGTTGAAGATCTAAGCCTGACCTATGGCTACACCTTC	CSVEDLSLTYGYTF
NA	NA	TRBJ2-7	TRBV7-2	TGTGCCAGCAGCTTAGCGGGGGGCTACTCCTACGAGCAGTACTTC	CASSLAGGYSYEQYF
TRBD1	few	TRBJ2-5	TRBV20-1	TGCAGTGCCACACCCGGGACAGGGGATATCGAGACCCAGTACTTC	CSATPGTGDIETQYF
TRBD1	NA	TRBJ1-2	TRBV20-1	TGCAGTAGTCTTGTCGGGACAGGGACCCGTGGCTACACCTTC	CSSLVGTGTRGYTF
TRBD1	once	TRBJ2-4	TRBV20-1	TGCAGTGCCCCAGGACAGGGCGCGGACATTCAGTACTTC	CSAPGQGADIQYF
TRBD1	NA	TRBJ2-3	TRBV27	TGTGCCAGCAGTTTAGCGGGACAGGTTGTAGATACGCAGTATTTT	CASSLAGQVVDTQYF
TRBD2	many	TRBJ2-4	TRBV20-1	TGCAGTGTAATCTTAAGCGGGGGCCACAACTTAGCCAAAAACATTCAGTACTTC	CSVILSGGHNLAKNIQYF
TRBD1	NA	TRBJ1-2	TRBV7-2	TGTGCCAGCAGCCGTGGGTCCGGGACAGGCCATCTTACGGGTGGCTACACCTTC	CASSRGSGTGHLTGGYTF
NA	once	TRBJ2-3	TRBV4-1	TGCGCCAGCAGCCAAGATCAAGCTAGCGAGGGGACAGATACGCAGTATTTT	CASSQDQASEGTDTQYF
NA	NA	TRBJ2-7	TRBV2	TGTGCCAGCAGTGAAAGGCGGGGAGCCTACGAGCAGTACTTC	CASSERRGAYEQYF
NA	NA	TRBJ2-7	TRBV6-2/TRBV6-3	TGTGCCAGCACCGGAACGGTCGACGAGCAGTACTTC	CASTGTVDEQYF
NA	NA	TRBJ2-1	TRBV7-2	TGTGCCAGCAGCTTGATGTACACAGTTCCGTTCTTC	CASSLMYTVPFF
NA	NA	TRBJ2-5	TRBV11-2	TGTGCCAGCAGCTTCTCCCTGAAAGAGACCCAGTACTTC	CASSFSLKETQYF
TRBD1	few	TRBJ2-7	TRBV6-5	TGTGCCAGCAAAGCTTCCGGGACAGGGGTCTACGAGCAGTACTTC	CASKASGTGVYEQYF
TRBD2	NA	TRBJ2-1	TRBV6-2/TRBV6-3	TGTGCCAGCGCCCGGGGACTAGCGGGGGCCGCCTCCTACAATGAGCAGTTCTTC	CASARGLAGAASYNEQFF
NA	NA	TRBJ1-2	TRBV20-1	TGCAGTGCTAACGCCCAGACAGTCTATGGCTACACCTTC	CSANAQTVYGYTF
NA	NA	TRBJ1-1	TRBV29-1	TGCAGCGTTGAAAAACGGACGGGACGAACTGAAGCTTTCTTT	CSVEKRTGRTEAFF